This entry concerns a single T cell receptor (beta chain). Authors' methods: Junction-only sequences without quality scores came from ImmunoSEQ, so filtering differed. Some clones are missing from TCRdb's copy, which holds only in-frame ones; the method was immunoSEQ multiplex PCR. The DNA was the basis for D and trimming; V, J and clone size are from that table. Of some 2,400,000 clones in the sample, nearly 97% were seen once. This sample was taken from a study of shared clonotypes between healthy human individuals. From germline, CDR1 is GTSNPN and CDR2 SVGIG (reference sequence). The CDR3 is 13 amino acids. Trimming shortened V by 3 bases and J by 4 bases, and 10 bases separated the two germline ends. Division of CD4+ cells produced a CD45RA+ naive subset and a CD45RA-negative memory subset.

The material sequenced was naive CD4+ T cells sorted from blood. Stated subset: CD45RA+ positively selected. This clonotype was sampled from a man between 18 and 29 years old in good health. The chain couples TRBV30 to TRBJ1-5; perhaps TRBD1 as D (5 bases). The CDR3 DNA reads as TGTGCCTGGAGCCCGGACATAAATCAGCCCCAGCATTTT. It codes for CAWSPDINQPQHF.